The rows below give T cell receptor beta chains drawn from one sample of a study of blood T cell repertoires in COVID-19. Profiled with immunoSEQ multiplex PCR; TCRdb holds only in-frame clones, not every one. The sample includes 250,000 to 300,000 clones, 82% of them seen just once. The specimen was peripheral blood. The receptors originated from a young woman with acute or convalescent COVID-19. The CDR3 runs from the conserved cysteine through the conserved F or W. The D gene is left open where the match is weak. Part of the rows lack a size; the others show once, few, many or a class for expanded clones.

CDR3	DNA	length	V	D	J	size
CASSSSGRSYEQYF	TGTGCCAGCAGCTCTAGCGGGCGGAGCTACGAGCAGTACTTC	14	TRBV11-2	TRBD2	TRBJ2-7	.
CASSFAGGLTYEQYF	TGTGCCAGCAGTTTTGCGGGGGGGTTGACCTACGAGCAGTACTTC	15	TRBV28	TRBD2	TRBJ2-7	.
CAWSVAGGTYNEQFF	TGTGCCTGGAGTGTGGCGGGAGGCACCTACAATGAGCAGTTCTTC	15	TRBV30	TRBD2	TRBJ2-1	.
CASSEGAGAYEQYF	TGTGCCAGCAGTGAGGGGGCAGGGGCTTACGAGCAGTACTTC	14	TRBV2	.	TRBJ2-7	.
CASSRRGGDYGYTF	TGTGCCAGCAGCCGGCGGGGGGGCGACTATGGCTACACCTTC	14	TRBV11-2	.	TRBJ1-2	.
CASGSIRLVCEQYF	TGTGCTAGTGGTTCAATAAGACTAGTATGCGAGCAGTACTTC	14	TRBV12-5	.	TRBJ2-7	once
CASSRPGFEEKLFF	TGTGCCAGCAGCAGACCAGGGTTTGAGGAAAAACTGTTTTTT	14	TRBV5-6	.	TRBJ1-4	.
CASSQEGGSSYNEQFF	TGCGCCAGCAGCCAAGAGGGCGGGAGCTCCTACAATGAGCAGTTCTTC	16	TRBV4-3	TRBD2	TRBJ2-1	.
CASSSGTGGETYGYTF	TGTGCCAGCAGCTCGGGGACAGGGGGCGAGACCTATGGCTACACCTTC	16	TRBV7-9	TRBD1	TRBJ1-2	.
CASSPRVGLAEMGNEQFF	TGTGCCAGCTCACCAAGGGTTGGGCTAGCGGAGATGGGGAATGAGCAGTTCTTC	18	TRBV18	TRBD2	TRBJ2-1	.
CATSDRRPGRNEQFF	TGTGCCACCAGTGACCGCAGACCGGGGAGGAATGAGCAGTTCTTC	15	TRBV24-1	.	TRBJ2-1	.
CASSLVGSYNEQFF	TGCGCCAGCAGCTTGGTGGGCAGCTACAATGAGCAGTTCTTC	14	TRBV5-1	.	TRBJ2-1	.
CASKTGLAGMETQYF	TGTGCCAGCAAAACGGGGCTAGCGGGAATGGAGACCCAGTACTTC	15	TRBV3-1/TRBV3-2	TRBD2	TRBJ2-5	.
CASSPRGSGTNEQFF	TGTGCCAGCAGCCCTCGGGGTAGCGGGACCAATGAGCAGTTCTTC	15	TRBV13	TRBD2	TRBJ2-1	few
CASSQAGVWATEAFF	TGTGCCAGCAGCCAAGCCGGGGTCTGGGCAACTGAAGCTTTCTTT	15	TRBV14	.	TRBJ1-1	.
CASSLNGQGNTGELFF	TGCGCCAGCAGCTTGAACGGACAGGGAAACACCGGGGAGCTGTTTTTT	16	TRBV5-1	TRBD1	TRBJ2-2	.
CASSRDRAGGAFF	TGTGCCAGCAGCCGAGATAGGGCCGGGGGGGCTTTCTTT	13	TRBV14	.	TRBJ1-1	.
CASSYGRYNEQFF	TGTGCCAGCAGTTACGGGAGGTACAATGAGCAGTTCTTC	13	TRBV6-5	.	TRBJ2-1	.
CASSTGSWPDTQYF	TGTGCCAGCTCGACAGGGTCCTGGCCAGATACGCAGTATTTT	14	TRBV18	TRBD1	TRBJ2-3	.
CASSSSGSSYEQYF	TGTGCCAGTAGTTCTAGCGGGAGCTCCTACGAGCAGTACTTC	14	TRBV19	TRBD2	TRBJ2-7	.
CASSLGGNYNEQFF	TGTGCCAGCAGCTTGGGAGGGAACTACAATGAGCAGTTCTTC	14	TRBV11-3	TRBD2	TRBJ2-1	once
CASSLARGFSGNTIYF	TGCGCCAGCAGCTTGGCTCGGGGTTTCTCTGGAAACACCATATATTTT	16	TRBV5-1	.	TRBJ1-3	.
CASSYSGTGVGEQYF	TGTGCCAGCAGTTACTCAGGGACAGGGGTGGGGGAGCAGTACTTC	15	TRBV6-6	TRBD1	TRBJ2-7	.
CASSFSGSSYNEQFF	TGCGCCAGCAGCTTTAGCGGGAGCTCCTACAATGAGCAGTTCTTC	15	TRBV5-1	TRBD2	TRBJ2-1	.
CASSPGQGAVAGEKLFF	TGTGCCAGCTCTCCGGGACAGGGGGCGGTGGCCGGTGAAAAACTGTTTTTT	17	TRBV18	TRBD1	TRBJ1-4	.
CASSIGQGIDEQYF	TGTGCCAGTAGTATAGGACAGGGGATCGACGAGCAGTACTTC	14	TRBV19	TRBD1	TRBJ2-7	.
CASSLDREAASGYGYTF	TGTGCCAGCAGCTTAGATAGGGAGGCAGCCAGCGGGTATGGCTACACCTTC	17	TRBV7-9	.	TRBJ1-2	.
CASSLTVRDEQYF	TGTGCCAGCAGCTTAACTGTCCGGGACGAGCAGTACTTC	13	TRBV7-3	.	TRBJ2-7	.
CASSLRDSSYEQYF	TGTGCCAGCAGCTTACGGGATTCCTCCTACGAGCAGTACTTC	14	TRBV13	.	TRBJ2-7	.
CASSFLGWGKRSGLAGDPGELFF	TGTGCCAGCAGTTTTCTGGGATGGGGGAAACGATCGGGACTAGCGGGAGATCCCGGGGAGCTGTTTTTT	23	TRBV28	TRBD2	TRBJ2-2	once
CASRKGVPGLAGEQFF	TGTGCCAGCAGAAAGGGCGTGCCGGGACTAGCGGGAGAGCAGTTCTTC	16	TRBV28	TRBD2	TRBJ2-1	.
CSVEGGRPLTTDTQYF	TGCAGCGTTGAAGGGGGCAGGCCGCTTACCACAGATACGCAGTATTTT	16	TRBV29-1	.	TRBJ2-3	.
CASSSEYEQYF	TGTGCCAGCAGTTCCGAGTACGAGCAGTACTTC	11	TRBV12-3/TRBV12-4	.	TRBJ2-7	.
CASSSQALGYGYTF	TGTGCCAGCAGTTCACAGGCCCTGGGGTATGGCTACACCTTC	14	TRBV27	.	TRBJ1-2	.
CASSFNREYEQYF	TGTGCCAGCAGTTTTAACAGAGAATACGAGCAGTACTTC	13	TRBV28	.	TRBJ2-7	.
CASSLLLREVPGELFF	TGTGCCAGCAGCTTACTGTTACGGGAGGTTCCCGGGGAGCTGTTTTTT	16	TRBV5-4	TRBD2	TRBJ2-2	.
CASSLGRGAKHEQYF	TGTGCCAGCAGCTTAGGTCGCGGGGCAAAACACGAGCAGTACTTC	15	TRBV7-9	.	TRBJ2-7	few
CASRQGYNQPQHF	TGTGCCAGTCGTCAGGGGTACAATCAGCCCCAGCATTTT	13	TRBV28	.	TRBJ1-5	.
CASSFSGGVGETQYF	TGTGCCAGCAGTTTCAGCGGGGGAGTAGGAGAGACCCAGTACTTC	15	TRBV6-6	TRBD2	TRBJ2-5	.
CASSLSWDSSYEQYF	TGTGCCAGCAGCTTGAGCTGGGACAGCTCCTACGAGCAGTACTTC	15	TRBV11-2	TRBD1	TRBJ2-7	.
CASSPLTGTGGADTQYF	TGTGCCAGCAGTCCCTTGACTGGGACAGGGGGAGCAGATACGCAGTATTTT	17	TRBV6-6	TRBD1	TRBJ2-3	.
CASSSGGLAGAGSSYNEQFF	TGCGCCAGCAGCTCCGGGGGACTAGCGGGAGCAGGGAGCTCCTACAATGAGCAGTTCTTC	20	TRBV4-3	TRBD2	TRBJ2-1	once
CASSQDGRTYEQYF	TGTGCCAGCAGCCAAGATGGCCGAACCTACGAGCAGTACTTC	14	TRBV3-1/TRBV3-2	.	TRBJ2-7	.
CASRTGQLAKNIQYF	TGTGCCAGCAGAACCGGACAGCTAGCCAAAAACATTCAGTACTTC	15	TRBV28	.	TRBJ2-4	.
CASSLVSPDEQFF	TGTGCCAGCAGCTTGGTTTCCCCCGATGAGCAGTTCTTC	13	TRBV5-4	.	TRBJ2-1	.
CASSPWGGLAGVGYEQYF	TGTGCCAGCAGCCCATGGGGGGGACTAGCGGGAGTTGGCTACGAGCAGTACTTC	18	TRBV7-2	TRBD2	TRBJ2-7	.
CASSQGGFGNTIYF	TGTGCCAGCAGCCAAGGGGGCTTTGGAAACACCATATATTTT	14	TRBV7-3	TRBD1	TRBJ1-3	.
CASSRSGSPHSKAKNIQYF	TGTGCCAGCAGCCGTAGCGGGAGCCCTCACAGCAAAGCCAAAAACATTCAGTACTTC	19	TRBV9	TRBD2	TRBJ2-4	.
CASRDNPSSYEQYF	TGTGCCAGTAGGGACAACCCGAGCTCCTACGAGCAGTACTTC	14	TRBV11-2	.	TRBJ2-7	.
CASSSSWGTGDEKLFF	TGTGCCAGCAGTTCATCTTGGGGGACAGGGGATGAAAAACTGTTTTTT	16	TRBV6-6	TRBD1	TRBJ1-4	.
CASTRTGTSGTLELFF	TGTGCCAGTACCCGCACCGGGACTAGCGGGACGTTGGAGCTGTTTTTT	16	TRBV19	TRBD2	TRBJ2-2	.
CASSLPNPGQGSEQYF	TGTGCCAGCAGTTTACCCAACCCGGGACAGGGGAGCGAGCAGTACTTC	16	TRBV28	TRBD1	TRBJ2-7	once
CASSPASASSSYNEQFF	TGTGCCAGTAGTCCCGCGAGCGCCTCAAGCTCCTACAATGAGCAGTTCTTC	17	TRBV19	.	TRBJ2-1	few
CASSLSAGGLSEQFF	TGTGCTAGCAGCTTATCTGCGGGAGGCTTGAGTGAGCAGTTCTTC	15	TRBV7-7	TRBD2	TRBJ2-1	.
CSVGHRGVRTEAFF	TGCAGCGTTGGACATCGCGGGGTGAGGACTGAAGCTTTCTTT	14	TRBV29-1	.	TRBJ1-1	.